The 5 T cell receptor beta chains in this list originate from one sample, sequenced in a study of CXCR3-negative and CXCR3-positive naive CD8 T cells (dated by TCRdb to about 2019). TCRdb records NextSeq 550 as the sequencer. The Human TCR Profiling Kit (MiLaboratory) was used to make UMI-labeled 5' RACE TRB cDNA libraries. Each CDR3 protein sequence appears as one entry after TCRdb reprocessed the reads, and no DNA is included. The sample's clone listing holds about 53,000 distinct CDR3 sequences. 0.42% of the sample goes to the ten largest clones. The sequenced sample consisted of naive CXCR3- CD8+ T cells from blood. The sample's cell subset or site label, in plain terms: CD45RO-CCR7+CD27+CD95- naive CD8+ T cells lacking CXCR3 (TNR3-). The receptors were gathered from a human donor in good health. Some clones in this sample may be carry-over from other donors' samples.

The chain is built from TRBV5-1 and TRBJ2-3; TCRdb indicates TRBD1, and absent DNA this call remains unverified. CDR1 SGHRS and CDR2 YFSETQ come from the germline V gene. This CDR3 spans 14 amino acids. The CDR3 sequence is CASSLGDPTDTQYF. Together with reference TRBV5-1 and TRBJ2-3, the CDR3 gives the full variable domain: KAGVTQTPRYLIKTRGQQVTLSCSPISGHRSVSWYQQTPGQGLQFLFEYFSETQRNKGNFPGRFSGRQFSNSRSEMNVSTLELGDSALYLCASSLGDPTDTQYFGPGTRLTVL.

The chain recombines TRBV29-1 with TRBJ2-6; the TCRdb D gene call, TRBD1, has no DNA to confirm it. The CDR3 loop spans 19 amino acids. The germline gives CDR1 SQVTM, CDR2 ANQGSEA. The CDR3 sequence: CSVEDLRAGKRSGANVLTF.

The rearrangement joins TRBV12-5 to TRBJ2-5; TCRdb selects TRBD1, and the lack of DNA leaves this call unchecked. Germline V gene lookup returns CDR1 LGHNT and CDR2 FRNRAP. This CDR3 is built from 13 residues. CDR3 amino acids: CASGFEGSETQYF.

The chain joins TRBV20-1 to TRBJ1-5; checking the TCRdb D call of TRBD1 is not possible without DNA. The CDR3 has 14 residues. CDR1 is DFQATT, CDR2 SNEGSKA, per germline (reference sequence). This chain's CDR3 is CSAPRTDSNQPQHF.

V and J are TRBV4-3 and TRBJ1-1. Germline CDR1 reads LGHNA; CDR2 reads YSLEER. The CDR3 is made up of 13 amino acids. The CDR3 sequence: CASSQGLVTEAFF.